The source of this T cell receptor beta chain is a study of blood T cell repertoires in COVID-19. This clone was counted a few times. Other DNA sequences from this sample encode an identical CDR3 as well. The table came from immunoSEQ multiplex PCR; TCRdb's copy has only in-frame clones and leaves some out. The sample includes about 330,000 clones, roughly 90% seen only once; the top ten take 4%. The sequenced sample consisted of peripheral blood. The clonotype comes from a woman in her forties or fifties with active or convalescent COVID-19.

The DNA for the CDR3 is TGTGCCAGTAGTATAGGGGAGGGCACTGAAGCTTTCTTT. Protein: CASSIGEGTEAFF. The chain has TRBV19 and TRBJ1-1; D uncertain. Trimming stripped 1 base from V and 4 bases from J, with 7 bases between. CDR1 and CDR2 (germline): LNHDA, SQIVND (reference sequence). The CDR3 sequence is 13 residues long.